This T cell receptor beta chain was retrieved from a study of beta chain features in type 1 diabetes. Study-level findings and limits: A moderate, significant TCRB CDR3 shortening appeared in type 1 diabetes across four CD4+ subsets. A greater similarity of naive, central memory and Treg TCRB repertoires was seen among patients than among healthy donors.

By way of CD45RO/CCR7/CD25/CD127/CD95/CD27, the CD4+ regulatory, stem cell-like memory, central memory and naive cells were sorted. CDR1 MNHNS and CDR2 SASEGT come from the germline V gene. V lost 6 bases, J lost 6 bases, and 8 bases stayed unmatched. This CDR3 is built from 13 residues. Expressed TCRB transcripts were sequenced, since all the RNA that had been isolated was reverse transcribed. TCRdb's table, derived via immunoSEQ multiplex PCR, lists solely in-frame clones and lacks some. Among under 300,000 clones, about 14% were seen once, and the ten largest hold about 0.018%. For this clone: Antigen unknown.

Sequencing input: naive CD4+ T cells from blood. The TCR sequence derives from a man aged 25-40 years with type 1 diabetes. The rearrangement links TRBV6-1 to TRBJ2-7; 7 bases are shared with TRBD1. The CDR3 is CASSLQGVGEQYF. CDR3 in DNA: TGTGCCAGCAGCCTCCAGGGGGTCGGCGAGCAGTACTTC.